A selection of T cell receptor beta chains follows, all from one sample in a study of cytomegalovirus exposure and HLA in healthy donors. Only in-frame clones appear in the TCRdb table, and some are missing; sequencing was by immunoSEQ multiplex PCR. The profile shows under 200,000 clones, less than 90% of them singletons. Sequenced input: PBMCs. The receptor set was obtained from a woman aged 25 to 39 in good health and CMV-seronegative. CDR3s include the opening cysteine and the closing phenylalanine or tryptophan. A D gene is named only where the DNA matches it firmly. Clone size, where shown, is once, few, many, or a class for clones that have expanded.

TRBV6-1,TRBJ1-5,NA,few,TGTGCCAGCGGAAGGGAATCGAATCAGCCCCAGCATTTT,CASGRESNQPQHF
TRBV5-6,TRBJ1-2,NA,few,TGTGCCAGCAGCTTTAGGGTAGACTTCTATGGCTACACCTTC,CASSFRVDFYGYTF
TRBV7-8,TRBJ2-7,TRBD1,NA,TGTGCCAGCAGCTCTAAACCGGGACAGGGGGCTGTCGAGCAGTACTTC,CASSSKPGQGAVEQYF
TRBV19,TRBJ2-5,NA,NA,TGTGCCAGTAGTAATCGGGCGAGTAACTTAGAGACCCAGTACTTC,CASSNRASNLETQYF
TRBV5-5,TRBJ1-5,TRBD1,once,TGTGCCAGCAGCCGTTCCCAGGGGGCGCGGAATCAGCCCCAGCATTTT,CASSRSQGARNQPQHF
TRBV7-9,TRBJ2-7,NA,once,TGTGCCAGCAGCTCGGCACGTACCTTCTCCTACGAGCAGTACTTC,CASSSARTFSYEQYF
TRBV13,TRBJ2-7,NA,NA,TGTGCCAGCAGCTTGACCGGGGCTGGTGACGAGCAGTACTTC,CASSLTGAGDEQYF
TRBV5-1,TRBJ2-3,NA,NA,TGCGCCAGCAGCTTGGCCGGGTGGACAGATACGCAGTATTTT,CASSLAGWTDTQYF
TRBV6-4,TRBJ1-1,NA,NA,TGTGCCAGCAGCCTCGAGGCGGGGAAGAACACTGAAGCTTTCTTT,CASSLEAGKNTEAFF
TRBV28,TRBJ2-1,TRBD2,NA,TGTGCCAGCAGTTTATTTCACCCGACTAGCGAGCAGTTCTTC,CASSLFHPTSEQFF
TRBV29-1,TRBJ1-1,NA,NA,TGCAGCGTTGATCCGGTTACCACTGAAGCTTTCTTT,CSVDPVTTEAFF
TRBV28,TRBJ2-7,NA,NA,TGTGCCAGCAGTCCGGAGACAGGTTCCTACTACGAGCAGTACTTC,CASSPETGSYYEQYF
TRBV9,TRBJ2-7,NA,NA,TGTGCCAGCAGCGTCCGGGACGGATTCTACGAGCAGTACTTC,CASSVRDGFYEQYF
TRBV4-1,TRBJ1-2,TRBD1,NA,TGCGCCAGCAGCCTTACAGGGGTTTTTGGCTACACCTTC,CASSLTGVFGYTF
TRBV27,TRBJ2-5,NA,NA,TGTGCCAGCAGTTTATCGGGCAGAAACGGGGAGACCCAGTACTTC,CASSLSGRNGETQYF
TRBV4-1,TRBJ2-7,TRBD1,NA,TGCGCCAGCAGCCAAGGACAGGGGGTCCCCTACGAGCAGTACTTC,CASSQGQGVPYEQYF
TRBV5-1,TRBJ2-1,NA,NA,TGCGCCAGCAGCTTGGGGTCTCGTCTGTGGTGGAGCGAGCAGTTCTTC,CASSLGSRLWWSEQFF
TRBV5-1,TRBJ1-1,NA,NA,TGCGCCAGCAGCTTGGCCGGGCGGGGTGAAGCTTTCTTT,CASSLAGRGEAFF
TRBV21-1,TRBJ2-2,NA,NA,TGTGCCAGCAGGGGGCTAGCGGGAGGCGACACCGGGGAGCTGTTTTTT,CASRGLAGGDTGELFF
TRBV5-6,TRBJ1-2,NA,NA,TGTGCCAGCAGCTTGGTAGACACGGAGTTCTATGGCTACACCTTC,CASSLVDTEFYGYTF
TRBV2,TRBJ2-3,NA,NA,TGTGCCAGCAGTGTGGGACGGGGGAGCACAGATACGCAGTATTTT,CASSVGRGSTDTQYF
TRBV7-5,TRBJ1-4,NA,NA,TGTGCCAGAAGCTCGGGGACAGGGACAACTAATGAAAAACTGTTTTTT,CARSSGTGTTNEKLFF
TRBV10-3,TRBJ1-4,NA,NA,TGTGCCATCGCTAGGGAGAACGGTGAAAAACTGTTTTTT,CAIARENGEKLFF
TRBV9,TRBJ2-2,NA,NA,TGTGCCAGCAGCCCCCGGCCAGGGGGGATTCTGAACACCGGGGAGCTGTTTTTT,CASSPRPGGILNTGELFF
TRBV6-5,TRBJ1-1,NA,NA,TGTGCCAGCAGTTACTCCCGCAGTTTGAACACTGAAGCTTTCTTT,CASSYSRSLNTEAFF
TRBV2,TRBJ2-7,TRBD2,NA,TGTGCCAGCAGTGATGGTTTGGCGGGAGTTGCCTACGAGCAGTACTTC,CASSDGLAGVAYEQYF
TRBV7-8,TRBJ2-7,NA,NA,TGTGCCAGCAGCTTATCTACGGGACGGTCCAACGAGCAGTACTTC,CASSLSTGRSNEQYF
TRBV7-2,TRBJ1-1,NA,NA,TGTGCCAGCAGCCAAACAGGGTTTAAGGGCACTGAAGCTTTCTTT,CASSQTGFKGTEAFF
TRBV2,TRBJ1-3,NA,NA,TGTGCCACGACTAATTGGGGGGCAAACACCATATATTTT,CATTNWGANTIYF
TRBV15,TRBJ1-1,NA,NA,TGTGCCACCAGCAGAGATCTCGGGTGGGACATGAACACTGAAGCTTTCTTT,CATSRDLGWDMNTEAFF
TRBV28,TRBJ1-3,NA,NA,TGTGCCAGCAGTCCCGACAATAGAAACACCATATATTTT,CASSPDNRNTIYF
TRBV29-1,TRBJ1-2,NA,NA,TGCAGCTCCTACGTAAAGGGGGGCTACACCTTC,CSSYVKGGYTF
TRBV9,TRBJ2-7,NA,few,TGTGCCAGCAGCGTAAGTTTACAGGGCGCCTACGAGCAGTACTTC,CASSVSLQGAYEQYF
TRBV19,TRBJ1-2,TRBD1,NA,TGTGCCAGTTGCGAGACAGGGGGGAAATATGGCTACACCTTC,CASCETGGKYGYTF
TRBV5-1,TRBJ1-1,NA,NA,TGCGCCAGCAGCTTCTCAGGGATTGAAGCTTTCTTT,CASSFSGIEAFF
TRBV5-6,TRBJ1-6,NA,once,TGTGCCAGCAGCTTCACGGCAGGGGTGCAACTCCACTTT,CASSFTAGVQLHF
TRBV7-6,TRBJ2-3,TRBD1,NA,TGTGCCAGCAGCTTACGGGGACAGGGAACAGATACGCAGTATTTT,CASSLRGQGTDTQYF
TRBV11-1,TRBJ2-1,TRBD2,NA,TGTGCCAGCAGCTTAGGAGCGGGGTACAATGAGCAGTTCTTC,CASSLGAGYNEQFF
TRBV4-1,TRBJ2-1,NA,few,TGCGCCAGCAGCCAAGTTAATCTCATGTCCTACAATGAGCAGTTCTTC,CASSQVNLMSYNEQFF
TRBV5-1,TRBJ2-2,NA,NA,TGCGCCAGCAGCTTGGGAAATGCGAACACCGGGGAGCTGTTTTTT,CASSLGNANTGELFF
TRBV5-1,TRBJ2-1,TRBD2,NA,TGCGCCAGCAGCCCGGGACTAGCGGGAGGGATAGACAATGAGCAGTTCTTC,CASSPGLAGGIDNEQFF
TRBV6-5,TRBJ2-7,NA,NA,TGTGCCAGCAGTTACTCGAACGAGCAGTACTTC,CASSYSNEQYF